The TCR beta chain described here comes from a study of CD8 T cells in ankylosing spondylitis. General study points: A motif in TCR beta, a set of roughly eight highly homologous variants, appeared characteristic of ankylosing spondylitis blood.

TCRdb re-derived calls from the 5' RACE reads in MiXCR, one entry per CDR3 protein. The repertoire holds about 800,000 distinct CDR3 sequences, with roughly 10% as singletons. The sample holds many counts of this clonotype. Antigen specificity is unknown. Germline CDR1 DFQATT, CDR2 SNEGSKA (reference sequence). V lost 4 bases to trimming and J lost 2 bases; unmatched junction nucleotides: 12. This CDR3 has 16 residues. The V gene is TRBV20-1, the J gene TRBJ2-3; 7 bases match TRBD2. The sequence derives from a male donor with ankylosing spondylitis. Input material: blood, either unsorted or a sorted T cell fraction (not recorded which). Here the CDR3 DNA reads TGCAGTGCTACCCCCCTTGGTGGGAGGGCCACAGATACGCAGTATTTT. It specifies CSATPLGGRATDTQYF.